The clone carrying this TCR beta chain shows up as medium-sized (0.01 to 0.1%) by frequency. Its target is not known. With the 10x single-cell sequencing reads reprocessed, TCRdb shows one record per CDR3 protein and no DNA. The specimen's table records 1,200 or so distinct CDR3 sequences. The entry originates in a study of CD8 T cells in cerebrospinal fluid in Alzheimer's disease. As for the study in general: Clonal expansion of CSF T cells was measured with plate-based and droplet-based single-cell sequencing. Study-wide points: Versus healthy subjects, Alzheimer's patients more often had clones of at least 3%.

The CDR3 consists of 16 residues. The germline gives CDR1 SGDLS, CDR2 YYNGEE. Sequencing was carried out using cerebrospinal fluid. This TCR came from a human donor with Parkinson's disease. The chain combines TRBV9 with TRBJ1-1; absent DNA, TCRdb's TRBD1 call cannot be checked. CDR3 loop: CASSVQSGAPNTEAFF.